This is a list of T cell receptor beta chains from one sample in a study of shared clonotypes between healthy human individuals. Libraries were prepared by immunoSEQ multiplex PCR; TCRdb keeps only in-frame clonotypes and omits some of them. Of just over 2,000,000 clones listed, roughly 94% are singletons. The sequenced sample was naive CD4+ T cells sorted from blood. These receptors all stem from a man between 18 and 29 years old in good health. CDR3s include the opening cysteine and the closing phenylalanine or tryptophan. D genes are given only for firm matches. Clone size, where shown, is once, few, many, or a class for clones that have expanded.

size	V	J	D	DNA	CDR3
NA	TRBV18	TRBJ1-6	NA	TGTGCCAGCTCATCGGACGCCCTACAGGTGCTCCACTTT	CASSSDALQVLHF
NA	TRBV20-1	TRBJ2-5	NA	TGCAGTGCTAGACGCGAAGAGACCCAGTACTTC	CSARREETQYF
NA	TRBV7-2	TRBJ1-2	NA	TGTGCCAGCAGCTTACCCTCTGCAGGGAACTATGGCTACACCTTC	CASSLPSAGNYGYTF
once	TRBV2	TRBJ1-4	NA	TGTGCCAGCAGTCCGGACCGTCGTACTAATGAAAAACTGTTTTTT	CASSPDRRTNEKLFF
NA	TRBV6-6	TRBJ2-1	NA	TGTGCCAGCAGTTACGGGGACCGCCGCGGGCATCAGTTCTTC	CASSYGDRRGHQFF
NA	TRBV28	TRBJ1-2	NA	TGTGCCAGCGTTAGGGGGACGGATATTAATGGCTACACCTTC	CASVRGTDINGYTF
NA	TRBV11-2	TRBJ2-7	NA	TGTGCCAGCAGCTTAGACCCTGGGTACGAGCAGTACTTC	CASSLDPGYEQYF
NA	TRBV15	TRBJ2-1	TRBD2	TGTGCCACCAGCAGGGCGGGGGCCTACAATGAGCAGTTCTTC	CATSRAGAYNEQFF
once	TRBV9	TRBJ2-3	NA	TGTGCCAGCAGCGTGGGAGACAGGAGCACAGATACGCAGTATTTT	CASSVGDRSTDTQYF
NA	TRBV10-3	TRBJ2-2	TRBD1	TGTGCCACCGGACAGGTCGAAGGCACCGGGGAGCTGTTTTTT	CATGQVEGTGELFF
NA	TRBV10-1	TRBJ1-2	NA	TGCGCCAGCAGTGAGTCAGCTAACTATGGCTACACCTTC	CASSESANYGYTF
NA	TRBV7-2	TRBJ2-5	TRBD2	TGTGCCAGCAGCTTAGTACTAGCGGGAGGGCCCGGGACCCAGTACTTC	CASSLVLAGGPGTQYF
NA	TRBV28	TRBJ1-6	NA	TGTGCCAGCAGAGGAGACAGATATAATTCACCCCTCCACTTT	CASRGDRYNSPLHF
once	TRBV10-3	TRBJ2-1	TRBD2	TGTGCCATCAGTTCCGGATCTAGCGGGGGCTACAATGAGCAGTTCTTC	CAISSGSSGGYNEQFF
NA	TRBV18	TRBJ2-3	TRBD2	TGTGCCAGCTCACCACCGGTTCCCGGTAGCGGGAGCACAGATACGCAGTATTTT	CASSPPVPGSGSTDTQYF
NA	TRBV5-1	TRBJ2-5	NA	TGCGCCAGCAGCTTGTCCGGGGACCAAGAGACCCAGTACTTC	CASSLSGDQETQYF
NA	TRBV10-2	TRBJ2-7	NA	TGCGCCAGCAGGGGTGGTTTAAGCTCCTACGAGCAGTACTTC	CASRGGLSSYEQYF
NA	TRBV5-1	TRBJ1-6	TRBD1	TGCGCCAGCAGCTTGGCGACAGGGGGCAATAATTCACCCCTCCACTTT	CASSLATGGNNSPLHF
NA	TRBV7-2	TRBJ2-7	NA	TGTGCCAGCAGGTCCTCCGGGACGCCCGCCTACGAGCAGTACTTC	CASRSSGTPAYEQYF
NA	TRBV4-3	TRBJ2-1	TRBD2	TGCGCCAGCAGCCAAGAAGGGAGTAAGGGGACTAGCGGGCCGAGCTCCTACAATGAGCAGTTCTTC	CASSQEGSKGTSGPSSYNEQFF
NA	TRBV4-1	TRBJ1-2	TRBD1	TGCGCCAGCAGCCTCGTCGCGGGACAGGGAACCTATGGCTACACCTTC	CASSLVAGQGTYGYTF
NA	TRBV10-3	TRBJ2-7	TRBD1	TGTGCCATCAGTGAGTCGGGACAGGTTCGCTACGAGCAGTACTTC	CAISESGQVRYEQYF
NA	TRBV29-1	TRBJ2-3	TRBD2	TGCAGCGTTGCTCCGGCTAGCGGGGGCACAGATACGCAGTATTTT	CSVAPASGGTDTQYF
NA	TRBV12-5	TRBJ2-7	NA	TGTGCTAGTGGTTTGCCGAGGGGGAACGAGCAGTACTTC	CASGLPRGNEQYF
NA	TRBV30	TRBJ2-3	NA	TGTGCCTGGAGCGTGGGTTTCGATACGCAGTATTTT	CAWSVGFDTQYF
NA	TRBV6-6	TRBJ1-1	TRBD1	TGTGCCAGCAGTTACCCGGGACAGGGGGTCACTGAAGCTTTCTTT	CASSYPGQGVTEAFF
NA	TRBV30	TRBJ2-1	NA	TGTGCCTGGGGTTCGGGTGCGCGTGACAATGAGCAGTTCTTC	CAWGSGARDNEQFF
NA	TRBV5-1	TRBJ2-3	NA	TGCGCCAGCAGCTTGGCCGATGGTAACACAGATACGCAGTATTTT	CASSLADGNTDTQYF
NA	TRBV20-1	TRBJ2-5	NA	TGCAGTGCTAGAGTGAAAGAGACCCAGTACTTC	CSARVKETQYF
NA	TRBV30	TRBJ2-2	TRBD2	TGTGCCTGGAAGCAGCTAGCGGGATCCGGGGAGCTGTTTTTT	CAWKQLAGSGELFF
NA	TRBV18	TRBJ2-7	TRBD2	TGTGCCAGCTCCGAGACTAGCGGGAGCTCCTACGAGCAGTACTTC	CASSETSGSSYEQYF
NA	TRBV7-3	TRBJ1-4	NA	TGTGCCAGCAGCCTGGGGAGTGGAGAAAAACTGTTTTTT	CASSLGSGEKLFF
NA	TRBV7-3	TRBJ2-3	TRBD2	TGTGCCAGCAGCCCCATAGCGGGGCTCGGCACAGATACGCAGTATTTT	CASSPIAGLGTDTQYF
NA	TRBV7-3	TRBJ1-6	NA	TGTGCCAGCAGCTTATATGAGGGCTTGGGTTCACCCCTCCACTTT	CASSLYEGLGSPLHF
NA	TRBV30	TRBJ1-4	NA	TGTGCCTGGAGTGTACAAGGGACCCGGAATGAAAAACTGTTTTTT	CAWSVQGTRNEKLFF
NA	TRBV12-5	TRBJ2-1	NA	TGTGCTAGTGGTTTGGTAACGGTGAGCTCCTACAATGAGCAGTTCTTC	CASGLVTVSSYNEQFF
NA	TRBV5-1	TRBJ1-1	TRBD1	TGCGCCAGCAGCCCCCCGGACAGGATGAACACTGAAGCTTTCTTT	CASSPPDRMNTEAFF
NA	TRBV5-1	TRBJ1-4	NA	TGCGCCAGCAGCGCAGAGATTGCAACTAATGAAAAACTGTTTTTT	CASSAEIATNEKLFF
NA	TRBV18	TRBJ1-1	NA	TGTGCCAGCTCAGTCTCAGGGGTGAACACTGAAGCTTTCTTT	CASSVSGVNTEAFF
NA	TRBV19	TRBJ2-2	NA	TGTGCCAGTAGTATCGACCCCCCTTGGCAGGGCGCGAACACCGGGGAGCTGTTTTTT	CASSIDPPWQGANTGELFF
once	TRBV28	TRBJ2-7	TRBD1	TGTGCCAGCAGTCCACGGACAGGGGGCTACGAGCAGTACTTC	CASSPRTGGYEQYF